This T cell receptor (beta chain) was recorded in a study of shared clonotypes between healthy human individuals. Germline assignment: CDR1 SGDLS and CDR2 YYNGEE. V trimming: 3 bases; J trimming: 3 bases; junction bases outside the gene matches: 8. The CDR3 length is 15 residues. This clone was detected only a few times. Over several immunoSEQ plates, each subset's genomic DNA was distributed in even portions. Clones were read by immunoSEQ multiplex PCR, and TCRdb kept only the in-frame ones, dropping some. The data show approximately 640,000 clones, less than 95% seen once. The material sequenced was memory CD8+ T cells from PBMCs. Specified subset: CD45RO+ cells pooled with CCR7-negative TemRA cells. The chain carries TRBV9 and TRBJ2-7; TRBD1 agrees at 8 bases. The TCR comes from a man aged 18 to 29 in good health. Some clones in this sample may be carry-over from other donors' samples. The CDR3 is CASSARTGRNYEQYF. CDR3 nucleotide sequence: TGTGCCAGCAGCGCGAGGACAGGGAGAAACTACGAGCAGTACTTC.